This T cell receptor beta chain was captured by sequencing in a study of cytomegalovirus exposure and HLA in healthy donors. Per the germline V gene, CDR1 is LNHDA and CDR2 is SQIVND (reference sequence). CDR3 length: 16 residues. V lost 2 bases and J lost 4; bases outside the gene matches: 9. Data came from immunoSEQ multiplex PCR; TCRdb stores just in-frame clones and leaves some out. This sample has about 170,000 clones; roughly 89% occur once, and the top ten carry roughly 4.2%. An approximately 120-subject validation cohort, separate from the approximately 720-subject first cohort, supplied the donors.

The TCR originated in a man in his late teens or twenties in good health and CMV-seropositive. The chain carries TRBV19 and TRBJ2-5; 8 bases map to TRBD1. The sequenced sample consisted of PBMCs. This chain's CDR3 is CASSIFGQGVTETQYF. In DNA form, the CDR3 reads TGTGCCAGTAGTATATTTGGACAGGGTGTTACAGAGACCCAGTACTTC.